These 3 T cell receptor beta chains were all obtained from the same sample, sequenced in a study of Graves' ophthalmopathy and Graves' hyperthyroidism. RNA transcripts were the source from which TCR beta CDR3 regions were amplified. Following a first-round RT-PCR that used HTBI primers, a second-round multiplex PCR was carried out. TCRdb re-called the multiplex PCR reads through MiXCR, storing one row per CDR3 protein. This sample has over 200,000 distinct CDR3 sequences; around 30% occur once, and the top ten carry approximately 8.2%. The sample consisted of peripheral blood. These receptors were obtained from a man in his forties or fifties with Graves' ophthalmopathy.

The chain uses TRBV11-2 and TRBJ2-2; 9 positions agree with TRBD2. Germline CDR1 SGHAT, CDR2 FQNNGV. The CDR3 covers 18 residues. The junction had 13 bases not matched to a gene; V was cut back by 4 bases and J by 4 bases. DNA of the CDR3: TGTGCCAGCAGCTCCCTAACATTTAGCGGGAGTAGCACCGGGGAGCTGTTTTTT. This sequence encodes CASSSLTFSGSSTGELFF.

There are many counts of this clonotype. The chain couples TRBV12-3 or TRBV12-4 to TRBJ2-5; D is unresolved. The CDR3 is 13 residues long. V lost 3 bases and J 2 bases, leaving 7 bases between the germline ends. CDR3 amino acids: CASSLSTQETQYF. Written as DNA, the CDR3 is TGTGCCAGCAGTTTGTCTACTCAAGAGACCCAGTACTTC.

The genes are TRBV6-1 and TRBJ2-5, with TRBD2 matching 7 bases. Germline CDR1 is MNHNS and CDR2 is SASEGT. With 6 bases clipped from V and 2 bases from J, the junction kept 12 bases outside the gene matches. The CDR3 covers 16 residues. CDR3 residues: CASRQRLAVTQETQYF. The CDR3, as DNA: TGTGCCAGCAGACAACGACTAGCAGTGACACAAGAGACCCAGTACTTC.